These 29 T cell receptor beta chains originate from one sample sequenced in a study of T cell repertoires in cytomegalovirus infection. Antigen specificity for these receptors is unknown. A single record per CDR3 protein comes from TCRdb applying MiXCR to the reads. The sample records about 920,000 distinct CDR3 sequences, under 40% being singletons. Sample: cultured CD8+ T cells from PBMCs, taken from culture after CMV antigen stimulation. The receptors derive from a human donor in good health (CMV status not recorded). Some clones in this sample may be carry-over from other donors' samples.

A note on this clonotype: A clone one base away is much larger, so this may be a read error. This chain uses TRBV19 with TRBJ2-1; 7 nucleotides align to TRBD1. Germline values: CDR1 LNHDA, CDR2 SQIVND (reference sequence). The CDR3 loop spans 13 amino acids. J gave up 8 bases and V 5 bases, and 6 bases lay outside the gene matches. DNA of the CDR3: TGTGCCAGTAGTCTGACAGGGTGGCATGAGCAGTTCTTC. Its translation is CASSLTGWHEQFF.

This chain uses TRBV13 with TRBJ2-3, with D uncertain. Trimming took off 3 bases at V and 4 bases at J, with 17 bases between the two ends. Per germline, CDR1 PRHDT and CDR2 FYEKMQ (reference sequence). CDR3 length: 16 residues. DNA for the CDR3: TGTGCCAGCAGCTTGGCCCCCGGTCAGGTCTCAGATACGCAGTATTTT. It encodes CASSLAPGQVSDTQYF.

The chain employs TRBV2 and TRBJ2-1; D uncertain. The CDR3 contains 14 residues. V was shortened by 7 bases and J by 8 bases, with 18 bases between the two germline ends. Germline CDR1 reads SNHLY; CDR2 reads FYNNEI. DNA of the CDR3: TGTGCCAGCACTAACGGCCCTGAAGATTATGAGCAGTTCTTC. This encodes CASTNGPEDYEQFF.

This clonotype has ten or more counts. This chain links TRBV4-1 with TRBJ1-1; the D is unclear. V gave up 1 base and J gave up 3 bases, with 9 bases separating them. The CDR3 sequence is 14 residues long. Germline CDR1 is MGHRA and CDR2 is YSYEKL. CDR3 DNA sequence: TGCGCCAGCAGCCAAGCCGTCCTGTACACTGAAGCTTTCTTT. Its translation: CASSQAVLYTEAFF.

The J gene is TRBJ2-7, the V gene TRBV6-5; D may be TRBD1 (6 bases). Germline CDR1 is MNHEY and CDR2 is SVGAGI. V shed 0 bases and J shed 0 bases, with 12 bases lying between them. This CDR3 comprises 16 residues. The CDR3 loop reads CASSYSGAGTSYEQYF. CDR3 nucleotides: TGTGCCAGCAGTTACTCGGGGGCAGGGACCTCCTACGAGCAGTACTTC.

At least ten counts were recorded for this clonotype. This chain connects TRBV7-8 to TRBJ1-1; the match to TRBD1 covers 10 bases. The CDR3 covers 15 residues. V shed 6 bases, J shed 5 bases, and the junction held 9 bases outside the gene matches. The germline V gene encodes CDR1 SGHVS and CDR2 FQNEAQ. The DNA for the CDR3 is TGTGCCAGCAGTCTGGGACAGGGGATTAGAACTGAAGCTTTCTTT. Amino acids: CASSLGQGIRTEAFF.

This clonotype was seen a handful of times. V is TRBV6-6 and J is TRBJ1-1, with TRBD1 as a possible D gene (6 bases). Trimming took 10 bases from V and 1 from J, leaving 19 bases between them. The CDR3 contains 15 residues. Germline V lookup: CDR1 MNHNY, CDR2 SVGAGI (reference sequence). CDR3 protein: CATYGRGTENTEAFF. The CDR3 DNA sequence: TGTGCCACCTATGGCAGGGGAACTGAGAACACTGAAGCTTTCTTT.

A note on this clonotype: Given a much more abundant clone one base away, this may be a read error. The rearrangement links TRBV6-4 to TRBJ2-6; no firm D call. CDR3 length: 14 amino acids. V lost 3 bases to trimming and J lost 1 base, with 4 bases between them. Per the germline V gene, CDR1 is MRHNA and CDR2 is SNTAGT. CDR3 protein: CASSEWSGANVLTF. CDR3 DNA: TGTGCCAGCAGTGAGTGGTCTGGGGCCAACGTCCTGACTTTC.

This clonotype was detected only a few times. The V and J genes are TRBV29-1 and TRBJ1-2; the D is unclear. V dropped 4 bases and J dropped 1 base, with 10 bases sitting between them. There are 13 residues in the CDR3. Per germline, CDR1 SQVTM and CDR2 ANQGSEA. The CDR3 loop reads CSVVGPNNYGYTF. DNA for the CDR3: TGCAGCGTTGTGGGTCCGAATAACTATGGCTACACCTTC.

V is TRBV12-3 or TRBV12-4 and J is TRBJ1-1, with no clear D. This CDR3 region has 13 residues. V lost 8 bases and J 7 bases, leaving 17 bases between the germline ends. Here the CDR3 DNA reads TGTGCCAGCTCCCCGACGGTCTTCATTGAAGCTTTCTTT. Amino acid sequence: CASSPTVFIEAFF.

This chain joins TRBV6-6 and TRBJ1-1; tentatively, D is TRBD1 (5 bases). Trimming shortened V by 7 bases and J by 1 base, and 10 bases separated the two germline ends. Looked up from germline, CDR1 is MNHNY and CDR2 is SVGAGI (reference sequence). The CDR3 sequence is 13 residues long. CDR3 protein: CASIGTGNTEAFF. CDR3 coding DNA: TGTGCCAGCATTGGGACGGGGAACACTGAAGCTTTCTTT.

Ten or more counts support this clonotype. This chain uses TRBV7-2 with TRBJ1-5; 7 positions agree with TRBD1. The CDR3 spans 16 residues. V was clipped by 4 bases and J by 3 bases; unmatched bases: 9. In germline, CDR1 is SGHTA, CDR2 FQGNSA. DNA for the CDR3: TGTGCCAGCAGCTCCCAGGGGGGGAGGCACAATCAGCCCCAGCATTTT. Translation: CASSSQGGRHNQPQHF.

The chain uses TRBV5-6 and TRBJ2-7; possible D gene TRBD2, 5 bases. V shed 1 base and J shed 2 bases, with 22 bases lying between them. CDR3 length equals 18 residues. Germline V gene sequence: CDR1 SGHDT, CDR2 YYEEEE. Here the CDR3 DNA reads TGTGCCAGCAGCTTGACGGGGATCGCGACTTTCACCCCCTACGAGCAGTACGTC. Translating gives CASSLTGIATFTPYEQYV.

The rearrangement joins TRBV5-6 to TRBJ2-1, with TRBD1 identical over 8 bases. V shed 4 bases and J 13 bases; nucleotides not matched to a gene: 4. The CDR3 extends over 11 amino acids. The germline V gene encodes CDR1 SGHDT and CDR2 YYEEEE. The CDR3 DNA follows: TGTGCCAGCAGCCAGGACAGGGTTCAGTTCTTC. Amino acid sequence: CASSQDRVQFF.

The chain has TRBV5-8 and TRBJ2-7; a possible D gene is TRBD2 (7 bases). Deletions cut 6 bases from V and 2 bases from J, with 15 bases between. Germline lookup yields CDR1 SGHTS and CDR2 YDEGEE. This CDR3 has 14 amino acids. The CDR3 DNA is TGTGCCAGCACCTGGGGGGGGCCCGCCTACGAGCAGTACGTC. Translating it yields CASTWGGPAYEQYV.

This chain links TRBV6-1 with TRBJ1-6; the match to TRBD1 covers 8 bases. The CDR3 runs to 15 residues. Germline-derived CDR1 and CDR2 are MNHNS and SASEGT. V dropped 5 bases and J dropped 5; count of bases not matched to a gene: 5. The CDR3 DNA reads as TGTGCCAGCAGTTCTCGGACAGGGAATAATTCACCCCTCCACTTT. It encodes CASSSRTGNNSPLHF.

This sequence joins TRBV9 and TRBJ1-1; tentatively, D is TRBD1 (5 bases). This CDR3 region has 12 residues. Between the trimmed V and J ends, which lost 2 bases and 11 bases, there was a span of 13 bases. Germline V gene sequence: CDR1 SGDLS, CDR2 YYNGEE. The CDR3 region has the DNA TGTGCCAGCAGCGTGGGACCCGACGGGGCTTTCTTT. It translates to CASSVGPDGAFF.

This clonotype has just a few counts. V is TRBV6-6 and J is TRBJ2-7, with D perhaps being TRBD1 or TRBD2 (5 bases each). CDR3 size: 15 residues. Germline CDR1 MNHNY, CDR2 SVGAGI (reference sequence). Deletions cut 0 bases from V and 6 bases from J, with 15 bases between. CDR3 coding DNA: TGTGCCAGCAGTTACTCTAAGCCTGGGGGTACCGAGCAGTACTTC. Translated: CASSYSKPGGTEQYF.

This clonotype was observed many times. The rearrangement joins TRBV12-3 or TRBV12-4 to TRBJ2-3, with D possibly matching TRBD1 (6 bases). V lost 4 bases to trimming and J lost 1 base, with 6 bases between them. The CDR3 totals 13 residues. This chain's CDR3 is CASSWTGTDTQYF. The CDR3 DNA is TGTGCCAGCAGTTGGACAGGCACAGATACGCAGTATTTT.

The J gene is TRBJ2-3, the V gene TRBV5-4; perhaps TRBD2 as D (6 bases). Trimming pared 5 bases from V and 4 bases from J, leaving 20 bases between. CDR1 and CDR2 from the germline V gene are SGHNT and YYREEE (reference sequence). The length of the CDR3 is 16 residues. CDR3 in DNA: TGTGCCAGCAGTTACCCGGAGGGGCCAGCTTCAGATACGCAGTATTTT. Translation gives CASSYPEGPASDTQYF.

V gene TRBV18 combines with J gene TRBJ2-5; perhaps TRBD1 as D (5 bases). CDR3 size: 15 residues. Germline lookup yields CDR1 KGHSH and CDR2 LQKENI. The V end was cut by 5 bases, the J end by 0 bases, with 13 bases between. CDR3 in amino acids: CASSSTETHQETQYF. The DNA of the CDR3 is TGTGCCAGCTCATCGACAGAGACCCACCAAGAGACCCAGTACTTC.

The chain couples TRBV7-9 to TRBJ1-4; unclear D gene. This CDR3 is built from 15 residues. Germline CDR1 reads SEHNR; CDR2 reads FQNEAQ (reference sequence). V dropped 5 bases and J dropped 8 bases, with 18 bases sitting between them. CDR3 coding DNA: TGTGCCAGCAGCCCAAGTGGCGCGGATTTAGAAAAACTGTTTTTT. Amino acid sequence: CASSPSGADLEKLFF.

Many counts were recorded for this clonotype. The chain carries TRBV7-2 and TRBJ2-6, with D perhaps TRBD2 (6 bases). Germline assignment: CDR1 SGHTA and CDR2 FQGNSA. With 1 base removed from V and 4 bases from J, the gap between germline ends came to 14 bases. The CDR3 length is 17 residues. In DNA form, the CDR3 reads TGTGCCAGCAGCTTAGAAGTAGGCGGGGCCGGGGCCAACGTCCTGACTTTC. This translates into CASSLEVGGAGANVLTF.

About this clonotype: One end of the junction is discordant with germline, which a read error may explain. V is TRBV7-9 and J is TRBJ2-1; TRBD1 matches at 8 bases. Germline values: CDR1 SEHNR, CDR2 FQNEAQ (reference sequence). The CDR3 is made up of 16 amino acids. The CDR3 nucleotides are TGTGCCAGCTCCCGGACAGGGTTCAGCACCTACAATCAGCAGTTCTTC. The encoded protein is CASSRTGFSTYNQQFF. Full variable domain (missing parts from reference TRBV7-9 and TRBJ2-1): DTGVSQNPRHKITKRGQNVTFRCDPISEHNRLYWYRQTLGQGPEFLTYFQNEAQLEKSRLLSDRFSAERPKGSFSTLEIQRTEQGDSAMYLCASSRTGFSTYNQQFFGPGTRLTVL.

This clonotype was recorded a few times. V and J are TRBV4-2 and TRBJ2-3; the D is unclear. Between the trimmed V and J ends, which lost 6 bases and 4 bases, there was a span of 14 bases. There are 14 residues in the CDR3. Germline V gene data show CDR1 as LGHNA and CDR2 as YNFKEQ. This CDR3 is CASSTGMGADTQYF. The CDR3 nucleotides are TGTGCCAGCAGTACTGGTATGGGCGCAGATACGCAGTATTTT.

About this clonotype: It is likely a read error, because the conserved phenylalanine at the end of the CDR3 is missing. The chain couples TRBV10-3 to TRBJ1-2; no clear D gene. Looked up from germline, CDR1 is ENHRY and CDR2 is SYGVKD. CDR3 length: 14 amino acids. V shed 0 bases and J shed 2 bases, with 7 bases lying between them. The CDR3 DNA follows: TGTGCCATCAGTGAGTCGGCGGGAAACTATGGCTACACCCTC. Translated: CAISESAGNYGYTL.

The chain joins TRBV6-1 to TRBJ1-2; 7 bases align to TRBD1. Unmatched junction bases numbered 7, after V lost 2 bases and J lost 1 base. CDR3 size: 16 residues. CDR1 and CDR2 from the germline V gene are MNHNS and SASEGT. The CDR3 DNA follows: TGTGCCAGCAGTGAAAGGGTAGGGGGCGTTAACTATGGCTACACCTTC. Its translation: CASSERVGGVNYGYTF.

The chain uses TRBV2 and TRBJ1-2; 9 nucleotides line up with TRBD1. There are 12 residues in the CDR3. Germline V gives CDR1 SNHLY, CDR2 FYNNEI. J lost 2 bases, V lost 11 bases, and 3 bases had no gene match. In nucleotides, the CDR3 is TGTGCCCTCGGGACAGGGAACTATGGCTACACCTTC. It specifies CALGTGNYGYTF. The entire variable domain, with the rest obtained from reference TRBV2 and TRBJ1-2, is as follows: EPEVTQTPSHQVTQMGQEVILRCVPISNHLYFYWYRQILGQKVEFLVSFYNNEISEKSEIFDDQFSVERPDGSNFTLKIRSTKLEDSAMYFCALGTGNYGYTFGSGTRLTVV.

The chain combines TRBV20-1 with TRBJ2-2; D is unclear. The CDR3 consists of 12 residues. Trimming shortened V by 3 bases and J by 7 bases, and 9 bases separated the two germline ends. Germline lookup yields CDR1 DFQATT and CDR2 SNEGSKA (reference sequence). DNA of the CDR3: TGCAGTGCTAGTAGTGGGAACGGGGAGCTGTTTTTT. This translates into CSASSGNGELFF.